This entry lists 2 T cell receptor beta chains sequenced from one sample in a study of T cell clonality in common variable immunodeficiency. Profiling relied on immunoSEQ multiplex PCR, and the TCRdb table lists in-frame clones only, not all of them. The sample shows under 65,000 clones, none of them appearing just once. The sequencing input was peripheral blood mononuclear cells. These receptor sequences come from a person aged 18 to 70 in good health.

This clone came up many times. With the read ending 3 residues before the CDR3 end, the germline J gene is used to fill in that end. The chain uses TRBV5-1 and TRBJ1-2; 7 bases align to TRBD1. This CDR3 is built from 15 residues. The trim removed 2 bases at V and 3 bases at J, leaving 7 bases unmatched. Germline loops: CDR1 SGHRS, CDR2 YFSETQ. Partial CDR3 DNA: TGCGCCAGCAGCTTACCCCAGGGGGGCGACTATGGC. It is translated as CASSLPQGGDYG. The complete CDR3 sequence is CASSLPQGGDYGYTF.

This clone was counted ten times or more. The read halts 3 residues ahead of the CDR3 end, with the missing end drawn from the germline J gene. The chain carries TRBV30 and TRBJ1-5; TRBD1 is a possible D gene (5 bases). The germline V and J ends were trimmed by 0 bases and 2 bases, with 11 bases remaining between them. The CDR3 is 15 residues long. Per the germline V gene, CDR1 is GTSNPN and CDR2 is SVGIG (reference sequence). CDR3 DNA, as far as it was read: TGTGCCTGGAGTGTGAACCAGGGAGGCAATCAGCCC. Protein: CAWSVNQGGNQP. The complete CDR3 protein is CAWSVNQGGNQPQHF.